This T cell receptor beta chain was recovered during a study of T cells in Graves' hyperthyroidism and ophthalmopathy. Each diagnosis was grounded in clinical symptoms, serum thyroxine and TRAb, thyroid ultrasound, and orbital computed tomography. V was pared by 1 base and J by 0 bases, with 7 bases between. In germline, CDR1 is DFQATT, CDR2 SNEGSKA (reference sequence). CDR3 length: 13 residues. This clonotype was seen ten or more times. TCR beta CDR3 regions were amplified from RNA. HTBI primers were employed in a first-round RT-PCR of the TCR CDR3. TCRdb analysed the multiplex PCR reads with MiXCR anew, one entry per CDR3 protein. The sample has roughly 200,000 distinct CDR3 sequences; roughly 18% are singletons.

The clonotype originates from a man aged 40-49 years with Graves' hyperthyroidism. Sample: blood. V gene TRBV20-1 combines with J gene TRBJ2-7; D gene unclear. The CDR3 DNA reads TGCAGTGCTAGAGGTATCCGCTCCTACGAGCAGTACTTC. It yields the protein CSARGIRSYEQYF.